This section outlines one T cell receptor (beta chain) sequence together with its context. Its specific antigen is unknown. Base qualities were left out, and no much larger clone turns up one base away. The sample is drawn from a study of CD8+ T cells in alopecia areata (dated by TCRdb to between 2017 and 2018). Looking at the study overall: Treated patients were enrolled in an open-label pilot trial of oral tofacitinib, 5 to 10 mg twice daily, for moderate-to-severe alopecia areata. To study T cell clonal expansion in alopecia areata, the researchers applied high-throughput TCRbeta sequencing to both the C3H/HeJ mouse model and human patients. On the human side, TCRbeta sequencing was run on scalp tissue and on sorted CD4+ and CD8+ peripheral blood T cells from healthy controls and from alopecia areata patients with either patchy or totalis/universalis disease. Tofacitinib-treated patients had biopsies at baseline and at 4 and 24 weeks of treatment, with a later scalp biopsy in several patients. Scalp clonality was compared among normal scalp (n=4), patchy alopecia areata scalp (n=8), and alopecia totalis/universalis scalp (n=8). In treated patients, disease severity was measured using the SALT score, which gives the percentage of scalp surface area affected. RNA was extracted with the PAXgene miRNA kit for fixed scalp, the miRNeasy kit for PBMCs, and the RNeasy kit for mouse skin. immunoSEQ multiplex PCR using 35 Vbeta forward primers and 13 Jbeta reverse primers was used to amplify TCRbeta CDR3 regions. Tofacitinib was administered for 6 to 18 months, and 6 months of follow-up off drug were then conducted to assess delayed response and recurrence. Beyond this particular receptor, the publication reports: Shared TCR sequences between patients were less evident than in mice, which may be partly attributable to HLA diversity in the patient population. Unlike mouse skin, where gammadelta T cells dominate, normal human skin contains resident alphabeta T cells that get sequenced too, which complicates analysis of the scalp TCR repertoire. Compared with normal scalp, lesional scalp, particularly in alopecia totalis/universalis, had higher clonality and more expanded CD8+ clones, which suggests antigenic drive. Many expanded lesional clones were found to persist in scalp and blood during tofacitinib treatment, and relapse after treatment cessation may be partly explained by this persistence. With tofacitinib, both scalp clonality and the number of expanded CD8+ clones among the top 100 scalp clones went down significantly. Because the treated cohort was small and had just a single nonresponder, larger studies are needed to establish links between baseline CD8+ expansion and response.

This sample's time point label indicates: more than 3 weeks on oral tofacitinib. What the treatment or condition label conveys for this sample: oral pan-JAK inhibitor, 5-10 mg twice daily. From alopecia areata patients, peripheral blood was collected along with lesional scalp punch biopsies. After PBMCs were isolated by density centrifugation and stained for CD3, CD4 and CD8, a FACSAria was used to sort CD4+ and CD8+ T cells. V loses 0 bases, J loses 9 bases, and the germline ends lie 12 bases apart. CDR1 is given as LGHNA and CDR2 as YSLEER, both from the germline V gene. The CDR3, cysteine through phenylalanine, is 15 amino acids long. Just CDR3 DNA is preserved here, 45 bases in frame from base 1. Receptor amplification or capture employed the immunoSEQ multiplex PCR assay. RNA was extracted from all samples and reverse transcribed into cDNA, which served as template for TCR sequencing. SuperScript III was used for first-strand cDNA synthesis, primed with a 2:1 mix of oligo-dT and random hexamers. Amplification bias was assessed with a synthetic immune receptor repertoire, and residual bias was removed computationally. Processing in the source paper ran as follows. Raw reads were preprocessed to remove errors, and CDR3 was defined by IMGT conventions from the conserved cysteine to phenylalanine. Clonality was calculated as 1 minus Shannon entropy normalized by log2 of the number of productive unique TCRs. Whether each scalp clone was CD4 or CD8 was inferred by checking scalp TCRbeta sequences against the CD4 and CD8 repertoires from sorted blood. The clones in this table, taken by TCRdb from immuneACCESS, are in-frame only. Not every clone is retained; where verified, under half of the shortfall comes from an unresolved V gene, and the cause of the rest is unknown. V and J calls and clone size are given by that table; D and trimming were obtained from the DNA. Across this sample there are 150,000 to 200,000 clones, with less than 70% seen only once. In total, the top ten clones hold over 0.85% of the sample.

This sample comprised CD4+ T cells sorted from blood, obtained at week 4, from a patient treated with tofacitinib. The chain couples TRBV4-3 to TRBJ1-6; the D gene is unclear. The sequence derives from a human donor with alopecia areata. The CDR3 reads CASSQDTAASSPLHF. The sequence in DNA is TGCGCCAGCAGCCAAGATACGGCCGCTTCTTCACCCCTCCACTTT.